In its sample, the clone carrying this T cell receptor beta chain was seen a few times. The CDR3 runs 14 residues. Looked up from germline, CDR1 is SNHLY and CDR2 is FYNNEI. Trimming cost V 7 bases and J 0 bases; bases outside gene matches: 5. KT2 cells were mixed with fixed PBMC numbers at varying ratios. A single-stranded UMI oligo with SP2 sequence was ligated to cDNA 3' ends. First-round PCR used four to five cycles and beta primers RC1.1 and RC1.2 covering TRBC1 and TRBC2. MiXCR, applied by TCRdb to the UMI-ligation and nested PCR reads, yields one record per CDR3 protein. In the table there are over 40,000 distinct CDR3 sequences, approximately 10% of which are singletons. These data are taken from a study of quantifying T cell responses using KT2 cells. Study-wide context: Reverse transcription used primers in the TCR alpha and beta constant regions.

Material: PBMCs spiked with cells of the T cell clone KT2. The chain uses TRBV2 and TRBJ2-7, with TRBD2 matching 8 bases. The TCR sequence derives from a human donor. The CDR3 DNA sequence: TGTGCCAGCACCCCTAGCGGGCACTCCTACGAGCAGTACTTC. It encodes CASTPSGHSYEQYF. Supplemented by reference TRBV2 and TRBJ2-7, the full variable domain reads EPEVTQTPSHQVTQMGQEVILRCVPISNHLYFYWYRQILGQKVEFLVSFYNNEISEKSEIFDDQFSVERPDGSNFTLKIRSTKLEDSAMYFCASTPSGHSYEQYFGPGTRLTVT.